Presented here are 16 T cell receptor beta chains from one specimen sequenced in a study of blood T cells in healthy people across ages. A sample-barcoded 5' primer and a J-beta primer mix were used in a second PCR of about 7 to 11 cycles. TCRdb re-called the 5' RACE reads through MiXCR, storing one row per CDR3 protein. The table records roughly 650,000 distinct CDR3 sequences, less than 40% of them present only once. Sequencing was performed on blood. Every receptor here comes from a woman of 80 years or more in good health.

The table lists this clonotype with many counts. This chain links TRBV6-2 or TRBV6-3 with TRBJ1-1, with D hard to call. This CDR3 is built from 13 residues. V was trimmed by 2 bases and J by 5 bases, leaving 9 bases between them. Germline lookup yields CDR1 MNHEY and CDR2 SVGEGT. CDR3 amino acids: CASSYPIPTEAFF. The CDR3 region has the DNA TGTGCCAGCAGTTACCCGATCCCAACTGAAGCTTTCTTT.

This clonotype was observed many times. The chain recombines TRBV25-1 with TRBJ1-2; D not resolved. V lost 10 bases and J lost 8, with 23 bases in between. The CDR3 covers 14 residues. Germline assignment: CDR1 MGHDK and CDR2 SYGVNS. The CDR3: CATSPAGFAGGYTF. The CDR3 DNA is TGTGCCACCTCACCGGCAGGCTTCGCGGGGGGCTACACCTTC.

This clonotype occurred many times. V and J are TRBV20-1 and TRBJ2-1; no firm D call. The V end lost 5 bases, the J end lost 5 bases, and 7 bases lay between the germline ends. Germline V CDR1 and CDR2: DFQATT, SNEGSKA (reference sequence). The CDR3 is made up of 11 amino acids. This CDR3 reads CSAPLDNEQFF. The CDR3 DNA sequence: TGCAGTGCTCCTCTAGACAATGAGCAGTTCTTC.

The table lists this clonotype with many counts. The V call is TRBV29-1, the J call TRBJ2-1; 7 bases are shared with TRBD1. CDR3 length: 14 residues. Germline V lookup: CDR1 SQVTM, CDR2 ANQGSEA. The trim removed 3 bases at V and 4 bases at J, leaving 6 bases unmatched. The CDR3: CSVEKSGGYNEQFF. The CDR3 region has the DNA TGCAGCGTTGAGAAGTCAGGGGGTTACAATGAGCAGTTCTTC.

This clonotype was picked up many times. The chain employs TRBV27 and TRBJ2-2; D remains unclear. Germline lookup yields CDR1 MNHEY and CDR2 SMNVEV (reference sequence). Trimming took off 3 bases at V and 8 bases at J, with 7 bases between the two ends. The CDR3 has 12 residues. The DNA for the CDR3 is TGTGCCAGCAGTTTCTGGGCTGGGGAGCTGTTTTTT. Amino acids: CASSFWAGELFF.

There are many counts of this clonotype. The chain couples TRBV20-1 to TRBJ1-1, with 7 bases identical to TRBD1. Germline assignment: CDR1 DFQATT and CDR2 SNEGSKA (reference sequence). With V trimmed by 5 bases and J by 5 bases, 5 bases remained unmatched. The CDR3 is 12 residues long. Written as DNA, the CDR3 is TGCAGTGCTGACAGGGCGTCGACTGAAGCTTTCTTT. Its translation is CSADRASTEAFF.

On this clonotype itself: A clone one base away is much larger, so this may be a read error. DNA for the CDR3: TGCAGCGTTGAGTTCTGGGAGACCCAGTACTTC. Amino acid sequence: CSVEFWETQYF. This sequence joins TRBV29-1 and TRBJ2-5, with no clear D. Trimming took off 3 bases at V and 5 bases at J, with 7 bases between the two ends. Germline values: CDR1 SQVTM, CDR2 ANQGSEA. The CDR3 loop spans 11 amino acids.

This clonotype occurred a few times. This rearrangement joins TRBV6-4 to TRBJ1-6; 9 nucleotides line up with TRBD1. CDR1 MRHNA and CDR2 SNTAGT come from the germline V gene. CDR3 length: 14 amino acids. V was pared by 5 bases and J by 10 bases, with 6 bases of the junction left unmatched. Here the CDR3 reads CASSLGQGTSPLHF. The CDR3 DNA follows: TGTGCCAGCAGTCTCGGACAGGGGACATCACCCCTCCACTTT.

This clonotype was picked up many times. The genes are TRBV7-2 and TRBJ2-2; D is possibly TRBD1 (5 bases). The CDR3 extends over 17 amino acids. V was pared by 5 bases and J by 0 bases, with 16 bases between. Germline lookup yields CDR1 SGHTA and CDR2 FQGNSA. CDR3 sequence reads: CASSPTLGATNTGELFF. The CDR3 coding sequence is TGTGCCAGCAGCCCCACGTTAGGGGCCACGAACACCGGGGAGCTGTTTTTT. Based on the CDR3 plus reference TRBV7-2 and TRBJ2-2, the full variable domain is GAGVSQSPSNKVTEKGKDVELRCDPISGHTALYWYRQSLGQGLEFLIYFQGNSAPDKSGLPSDRFSAERTGGSVSTLTIQRTQQEDSAVYLCASSPTLGATNTGELFFGEGSRLTVL.

The gene calls are TRBV28 and TRBJ2-5; D tentatively reads TRBD1 or TRBD2 (5 bases each). The end of the DNA aligns better with TRBJ2-1, so the J call may be wrong. Germline CDR1 MDHEN, CDR2 SYDVKM. The CDR3 totals 16 residues. The CDR3 nucleotides read TGTGCCAGCAGTCTACCCCAACCGGGGCACCAAGAGACCCAGTTCTTC. Encoded protein: CASSLPQPGHQETQFF.

This clonotype has a count of ten or more. The chain carries TRBV20-1 and TRBJ2-7; 8 positions match TRBD1. Looked up from germline, CDR1 is DFQATT and CDR2 is SNEGSKA (reference sequence). This CDR3 region has 13 residues. The V gene end was trimmed by 5 bases and the J gene end by 1 base; junction bases not matched to a gene: 4. The CDR3 coding sequence is TGCAGTGCTTACGGACAGGGATCCTACGAGCAGTACTTC. It encodes CSAYGQGSYEQYF.

This clonotype showed up many times. The chain is built from TRBV28 and TRBJ2-5; D is possibly TRBD1 (6 bases). The CDR3 is 14 amino acids. The V end lost 5 bases, the J end lost 4 bases, and 14 bases lay between the germline ends. Germline V gene data show CDR1 as MDHEN and CDR2 as SYDVKM. CDR3 region: CASSRTGTRETQYF. CDR3 bases: TGTGCCAGCAGTCGCACCGGGACAAGAGAGACCCAGTACTTC.

On this clonotype: A single base separates this from a much larger clone, so it may be a read error. This rearrangement joins TRBV6-6 to TRBJ2-7; unclear D gene. This CDR3 has 14 amino acids. Germline V gene sequence: CDR1 MNHNY, CDR2 SVGAGI (reference sequence). CDR3 sequence reads: CASSYYLTSYKQYF. CDR3 sequence (DNA): TGTGCCAGCAGTTACTACCTAACCTCCTACAAGCAGTACTTC.

A note on this clonotype: Given a much more abundant clone one base away, this may be a read error. Here the CDR3 omits its conserved ending phenylalanine or tryptophan, so a read error is the likely source. The V and J genes are TRBV10-3 and TRBJ2-7, with D possibly TRBD1 on 5 matching bases. The better agreement between TRBJ2-5 and the DNA end casts doubt on the J call. The CDR3 is 12 amino acids. Germline CDR1 reads ENHRY; CDR2 reads SYGVKD. The CDR3 spells CAISRQKETQYS. The CDR3 nucleotides are TGTGCCATCTCTCGACAGAAAGAGACCCAGTACTCC.

This clonotype was seen repeatedly, ten times or more. The chain employs TRBV7-6 and TRBJ1-2, with D perhaps TRBD1 (5 bases). Trimming shortened V by 0 bases and J by 8 bases, and 10 bases separated the two germline ends. The CDR3 runs 13 residues. Germline lookup yields CDR1 SGHVS and CDR2 FNYEAQ. CDR3 nucleotide sequence: TGTGCCAGCAGCTTAGCATCGCAGGGAGGCTACACCTTC. This sequence encodes CASSLASQGGYTF.

This clonotype was counted between two and nine times. V is TRBV30 and J is TRBJ1-5, with D possibly being TRBD1 (6 bases). The CDR3 runs to 14 residues. Germline V gene lookup returns CDR1 GTSNPN and CDR2 SVGIG (reference sequence). The ends were cut back, 5 bases at V and 3 bases at J, with 14 bases in the middle. For the CDR3, the DNA is TGTGCCTGGGGACAGTCAGGATTCAATCAGCCCCAGCATTTT. Its protein product is CAWGQSGFNQPQHF.